The 21 T cell receptor beta chains below were found in one sample sequenced in a study of sequential checkpoint blockade in melanoma. Treatment here: randomized to nivolumab then ipilimumab (arm A) or the reverse (arm B). Clones were sequenced by immunoSEQ multiplex PCR, and TCRdb holds only the in-frame ones, with some missing. The sample carries tens of thousands of clones, approximately 86% recorded once. This specimen consisted of CD8+ T cells sorted from blood (inferred from file names), obtained from a patient given nivolumab and ipilimumab in sequence. All receptors come from a human donor with melanoma.

The rearrangement links TRBV5-4 to TRBJ2-3; D gene uncertain. V lost 5 bases, J lost 2 bases, and 9 bases lay in between. The CDR3 covers 13 residues. CDR1 and CDR2 from the germline V gene are SGHNT and YYREEE (reference sequence). CDR3 loop: CASRGKVTDTQYF. The DNA for the CDR3 is TGTGCCAGCAGGGGCAAGGTCACAGATACGCAGTATTTT.

The chain couples TRBV19 to TRBJ2-5; 7 bases align to TRBD1. The tail of the sequence fits TRBJ2-7 better, so the J call may be wrong. The CDR3 extends over 15 amino acids. CDR1 and CDR2 (germline): LNHDA, SQIVND (reference sequence). The chain's CDR3 is CASSTHRDRDYEQYF. The CDR3 nucleotides read TGTGCCAGTAGTACACATCGGGACAGAGACTACGAGCAGTACTTC.

The chain has TRBV19 and TRBJ2-3, with 7 bases identical to TRBD1. Germline CDR1 is LNHDA and CDR2 is SQIVND (reference sequence). V was clipped by 8 bases and J by 1 base; unmatched bases: 6. The CDR3 is made up of 14 amino acids. CDR3 bases: TGTGCCAGTGGCGTCGGGACAGGCACAGATACGCAGTATTTT. Translating it yields CASGVGTGTDTQYF.

The genes are TRBV4-3 and TRBJ1-5; 7 nucleotides match TRBD1. The CDR3 runs 15 residues. Per germline, CDR1 LGHNA and CDR2 YSLEER. J lost 1 base, V lost 4 bases, and 4 bases had no gene match. The CDR3 protein is CASSLTGESNQPQHF. CDR3 nucleotides: TGCGCCAGCAGCCTCACAGGGGAGAGCAATCAGCCCCAGCATTTT.

This chain links TRBV7-9 with TRBJ1-2; D gene ambiguous. This CDR3 is 16 amino acids long. Germline assignment: CDR1 SEHNR and CDR2 FQNEAQ (reference sequence). V lost 5 bases and J lost 2, with 18 bases in between. CDR3 amino acids: CASSLSVSYKNYGYTF. CDR3 DNA: TGTGCCAGCAGCCTCAGCGTGAGCTACAAAAACTATGGCTACACCTTC. Using reference TRBV7-9 and TRBJ1-2 for the parts outside the CDR3, the full variable domain is DTGVSQNPRHKITKRGQNVTFRCDPISEHNRLYWYRQTLGQGPEFLTYFQNEAQLEKSRLLSDRFSAERPKGSFSTLEIQRTEQGDSAMYLCASSLSVSYKNYGYTFGSGTRLTVV.

Only one count was recorded for this clone. The rearrangement uses TRBV7-6 and TRBJ2-3; the match to TRBD2 covers 9 bases. Per germline, CDR1 SGHVS and CDR2 FNYEAQ. The CDR3 is 14 residues long. V gave up 7 bases and J gave up 8 bases; unmatched junction bases: 10. The CDR3: CASTQAGGPVTQYF. The CDR3 DNA reads TGTGCCAGCACCCAGGCGGGGGGGCCGGTTACGCAGTATTTT.

The V gene is TRBV10-3, the J gene TRBJ2-2; possible D gene TRBD1, 6 bases. The CDR3 consists of 15 residues. With 0 bases removed from V and 6 bases from J, the gap between germline ends came to 11 bases. The germline gives CDR1 ENHRY, CDR2 SYGVKD. CDR3 protein: CAISESHRESGELFF. As DNA, the CDR3 is TGTGCCATCAGTGAGTCGCACAGGGAATCCGGGGAGCTGTTTTTT.

The rearrangement uses TRBV29-1 and TRBJ1-1, with D possibly being TRBD1 (5 bases). The V end was cut by 0 bases, the J end by 4 bases, with 12 bases between. The germline CDR1 and CDR2 sequences are SQVTM and ANQGSEA. The CDR3 covers 14 residues. CDR3 nucleotides: TGCAGCGTTGAAGATTGGGGGGGAGGCACTGAAGCTTTCTTT. Amino acid sequence: CSVEDWGGGTEAFF. The whole variable domain, filled in from reference TRBV29-1 and TRBJ1-1, reads SAVISQKPSRDICQRGTSLTIQCQVDSQVTMMFWYRQQPGQSLTLIATANQGSEATYESGFVIDKFPISRPNLTFSTLTVSNMSPEDSSIYLCSVEDWGGGTEAFFGQGTRLTVV.

The CDR3 coding sequence is TGCGCCAGCAGCTCCACCGGGACAGGGAGTACTACAGATACGCAGTATTTT. It encodes CASSSTGTGSTTDTQYF. The chain has TRBV5-1 and TRBJ2-3, with 9 bases aligning to TRBD1. CDR3 length equals 17 residues. Germline V lookup: CDR1 SGHRS, CDR2 YFSETQ. Unmatched junction bases numbered 11, after V lost 3 bases and J lost 3 bases. The full variable domain, rest sourced from reference TRBV5-1 and TRBJ2-3, is KAGVTQTPRYLIKTRGQQVTLSCSPISGHRSVSWYQQTPGQGLQFLFEYFSETQRNKGNFPGRFSGRQFSNSRSEMNVSTLELGDSALYLCASSSTGTGSTTDTQYFGPGTRLTVL.

The rearrangement joins TRBV7-8 to TRBJ1-6; D is ambiguous. This CDR3 contains 12 residues. V was trimmed by 5 bases and J by 7 bases, leaving 6 bases between them. CDR1 is SGHVS and CDR2 is FQNEAQ in the germline V gene. The CDR3 sequence is CASSPSNSPLHF. The CDR3 nucleotides are TGTGCCAGCAGCCCGAGCAATTCACCCCTCCACTTT.

The rearrangement joins TRBV5-4 to TRBJ1-1; TRBD1 matches 10 bases. The CDR3 totals 15 residues. Germline V gene data show CDR1 as SGHNT and CDR2 as YYREEE (reference sequence). The V gene end was trimmed by 4 bases and the J gene end by 0 bases; junction bases not matched to a gene: 3. The CDR3 DNA is TGTGCCAGCAGCCCCGGGACAGGGGTGAACACTGAAGCTTTCTTT. Encoded protein: CASSPGTGVNTEAFF.

This chain's CDR3 is CASSGRDRGHEQYF. In DNA, the CDR3 is TGTGCCAGTAGTGGCCGGGACAGGGGCCACGAGCAGTACTTC. The chain combines TRBV19 with TRBJ2-7; 10 nucleotides align to TRBD1. Germline V gene lookup returns CDR1 LNHDA and CDR2 SQIVND (reference sequence). Trimming at V came to 5 bases and at J to 5 bases, leaving 6 bases not matched to a gene. The CDR3 has 14 residues.

The DNA of the CDR3 is TGTGCCAGTAGTATCCCACGTCAGGGAGGTACGAGCAATCAGCCCCAGCATTTT. Translation gives CASSIPRQGGTSNQPQHF. This rearrangement joins TRBV19 to TRBJ1-5, with D possibly TRBD1 on 5 matching bases. Trimming removed 3 bases at V and 1 base at J, with 19 bases between. The CDR3 contains 18 residues. CDR1 is LNHDA, CDR2 SQIVND, per germline (reference sequence).

The chain links TRBV7-9 to TRBJ1-3; D might be TRBD1 (5 bases). V was trimmed by 3 bases and J by 4 bases, leaving 13 bases between them. The CDR3 is 15 residues long. CDR1 is SEHNR and CDR2 is FQNEAQ in the germline V gene (reference sequence). The CDR3, as DNA: TGTGCCAGCAGCTTGACGCGGGGGACGGGAAACACCATATATTTT. The encoded protein is CASSLTRGTGNTIYF.

The chain is built from TRBV9 and TRBJ1-2; D remains unclear. The CDR3 is made up of 13 amino acids. The germline CDR1 and CDR2 sequences are SGDLS and YYNGEE. Deletions cut 0 bases from V and 8 bases from J, with 11 bases between. Written as DNA, the CDR3 is TGTGCCAGCAGCGTAGGACTCATCCCCGGCTACACCTTC. Translated: CASSVGLIPGYTF.

The CDR3 sequence: CASSVASDRETQYF. In DNA, the CDR3 is TGTGCCAGCAGCGTAGCTAGCGACCGGGAGACCCAGTACTTC. The chain uses TRBV9 and TRBJ2-5; the D gene is possibly TRBD2 (6 bases). This CDR3 is 14 amino acids long. Germline CDR1 and CDR2: SGDLS and YYNGEE. The V and J ends lost 0 bases and 5 bases respectively, with 11 bases between them.

The chain joins TRBV9 to TRBJ1-1, with a tentative D call TRBD1 (6 bases). The CDR3 spans 13 residues. V lost 4 bases to trimming and J lost 6 bases, with 13 bases between them. Germline V gene data show CDR1 as SGDLS and CDR2 as YYNGEE. The CDR3 sequence: CASSLEQGSEAFF. The CDR3 bases are TGTGCCAGCAGCCTCGAACAGGGTTCTGAAGCTTTCTTT.

This chain links TRBV4-1 with TRBJ1-2, with D hard to call. The CDR3 runs 16 residues. CDR1 is MGHRA and CDR2 is YSYEKL in the germline V gene. The V gene lost 4 bases and the J gene lost 2 bases, with 17 bases spanning the gap. The CDR3 loop is CASSLEGQEWNYGYTF. DNA for the CDR3: TGCGCCAGCAGCCTCGAGGGCCAGGAGTGGAACTATGGCTACACCTTC.

V gene TRBV5-6 combines with J gene TRBJ2-7; D possibly corresponds to TRBD1 (5 bases). Germline CDR1 and CDR2: SGHDT and YYEEEE. This CDR3 comprises 12 residues. The V end was cut by 1 base, the J end by 4 bases, with 6 bases between. The DNA for the CDR3 is TGTGCCAGCAGCTTGCAGGGTTACGAGCAGTACTTC. This codes for CASSLQGYEQYF.

The chain links TRBV10-1 to TRBJ2-2; D gene ambiguous. Deletions cut 3 bases from V and 3 bases from J, with 11 bases between. The CDR3 consists of 15 residues. The germline V gene encodes CDR1 WNHNN and CDR2 SYGVQD (reference sequence). The CDR3 is CASSDFISDTGELFF. As DNA, the CDR3 is TGCGCCAGCAGTGACTTCATCTCGGACACCGGGGAGCTGTTTTTT.

The chain combines TRBV28 with TRBJ1-5; D remains ambiguous. The CDR3 is 14 amino acids. CDR1 MDHEN and CDR2 SYDVKM come from the germline V gene. V was pared by 3 bases and J by 2 bases, with 8 bases between. For the CDR3, the DNA is TGTGCCAGCAGTTTGAGGCCTCGCAATCAGCCCCAGCATTTT. This gives the protein CASSLRPRNQPQHF.